Below are 18 T cell receptor beta chains sequenced from a single sample in a study of blood T cell repertoires in COVID-19. The repertoire was sequenced with immunoSEQ multiplex PCR; TCRdb's copy has only in-frame clones and lacks some. Of 130,000 to 150,000 clones in the sample, roughly 88% are singletons; the top ten hold around 1.3%. Material for sequencing was PBMCs or T cells enriched from blood (not recorded which). Every receptor here comes from a young woman with acute COVID-19.

V is TRBV12-5 and J is TRBJ2-1; D ambiguous. Germline CDR1 is LGHNT and CDR2 is FRNRAP. Trimming took off 2 bases at V and 10 bases at J, with 9 bases between the two ends. The CDR3 has 12 amino acids. The CDR3 region has the DNA TGTGCTAGTGGTTTGACAGTTTGGGAGCAGTTCTTC. Protein product: CASGLTVWEQFF.

V usage is TRBV3-1 (or the pseudogene TRBV3-2) and J usage is TRBJ2-5, with D possibly matching TRBD1 (6 bases). Trimming took 0 bases from V and 4 from J, leaving 15 bases between them. The CDR3 consists of 16 residues. CDR1 LGHDT and CDR2 YNNKEL come from the germline V gene (reference sequence). In DNA form, the CDR3 reads TGTGCCAGCAGCCAAGATGGGCACAGGGAAGGAGAGACCCAGTACTTC. This encodes CASSQDGHREGETQYF.

The rearrangement uses TRBV11-2 and TRBJ2-3; TRBD2 matches 7 bases. CDR1 and CDR2 (germline): SGHAT, FQNNGV. This CDR3 region has 16 residues. Unmatched junction bases numbered 9, after V lost 3 bases and J lost 3 bases. In DNA form, the CDR3 reads TGTGCCAGCAGCTTGGGATCAGGACTAGTGACAGATACGCAGTATTTT. It codes for CASSLGSGLVTDTQYF.

The CDR3 region has the DNA TGTGCCAGCTCCAGCGGGGAGACAGATACGCAGTATTTT. It yields the protein CASSSGETDTQYF. The chain uses TRBV12-3 or TRBV12-4 and TRBJ2-3; 7 bases are a match to TRBD2. There are 13 residues in the CDR3. V lost 8 bases to trimming and J lost 3 bases; unmatched junction nucleotides: 5.

V gene TRBV10-3 combines with J gene TRBJ1-2, with TRBD1 matching over 11 bases. Germline V CDR1 and CDR2: ENHRY, SYGVKD. After removal of 4 bases from V and 1 base from J, the junction contained 8 bases not matched to a gene. The CDR3 totals 17 residues. The CDR3 bases are TGTGCCATCAGTGCCGGGACAGGGGGATATTATAACTATGGCTACACCTTC. This sequence encodes CAISAGTGGYYNYGYTF.

This clone was picked up one time. The chain links TRBV6-5 to TRBJ2-5, with 7 bases aligning to TRBD2. J was trimmed by 5 bases and V by 2 bases; bases with no gene match: 5. This CDR3 spans 14 amino acids. Germline assignment: CDR1 MNHEY and CDR2 SVGAGI. In DNA, the CDR3 is TGTGCCAGCAGTTACCTGACTAGCAAGGAGACCCAGTACTTC. It encodes CASSYLTSKETQYF.

The chain uses TRBV4-3 and TRBJ1-6; D unresolved. Trimming removed 3 bases from V and 14 bases from J, with 20 bases in between. The CDR3 is 15 residues long. Germline CDR1 reads LGHNA; CDR2 reads YSLEER. Here the CDR3 reads CASSHNDVASGSLHF. As DNA, the CDR3 is TGCGCCAGCAGCCACAACGACGTCGCTAGTGGGTCCCTCCACTTT.

The gene calls are TRBV28 and TRBJ2-3, with D possibly matching TRBD1 (6 bases). Trimming shortened V by 6 bases and J by 1 base, and 20 bases separated the two germline ends. CDR1 and CDR2 from the germline V gene are MDHEN and SYDVKM. The CDR3 consists of 17 residues. The CDR3 DNA reads TGTGCCAGCAGCCCCCCAGGGGAGCAGAGCGGCACAGATACGCAGTATTTT. This sequence encodes CASSPPGEQSGTDTQYF.

This sequence joins TRBV6-5 and TRBJ1-5; D unclear. With 6 bases removed from V and 4 bases from J, the gap between germline ends came to 13 bases. Germline CDR1 reads MNHEY; CDR2 reads SVGAGI. The CDR3 has 14 residues. The CDR3 DNA reads TGTGCCAGCAGCCGGTGGCAGACTAATCAGCCCCAGCATTTT. It specifies CASSRWQTNQPQHF.

This rearrangement joins TRBV19 to TRBJ2-2; the D gene is possibly TRBD2 (6 bases). This CDR3 comprises 18 residues. Trimming shortened V by 6 bases and J by 3 bases, and 23 bases separated the two germline ends. Germline V CDR1 and CDR2: LNHDA, SQIVND (reference sequence). The CDR3 is CASRPGVSVPKDTGELFF. The CDR3, as DNA: TGTGCCAGTAGGCCGGGAGTTTCCGTTCCCAAGGACACCGGGGAGCTGTTTTTT.

This chain uses TRBV6-1 with TRBJ2-1, with TRBD2 identical over 7 bases. The CDR3 loop spans 16 amino acids. With V trimmed by 3 bases and J by 0 bases, 5 bases remained unmatched. Germline values: CDR1 MNHNS, CDR2 SASEGT. The CDR3 reads CASSEGLAASYNEQFF. CDR3 DNA sequence: TGTGCCAGCAGTGAGGGGCTAGCGGCCTCCTACAATGAGCAGTTCTTC.

This chain uses TRBV7-9 with TRBJ2-2; D uncertain. Trimming cost V 2 bases and J 1 base, with 8 bases left between them. This CDR3 region has 15 residues. Germline V gives CDR1 SEHNR, CDR2 FQNEAQ (reference sequence). This CDR3 reads CASSLTEKNTGELFF. CDR3 bases: TGTGCCAGCAGCTTAACAGAAAAGAACACCGGGGAGCTGTTTTTT.

V usage is TRBV19 and J usage is TRBJ2-5; D is possibly TRBD2 (5 bases). Germline CDR1 is LNHDA and CDR2 is SQIVND (reference sequence). The V end lost 3 bases, the J end lost 5 bases, and 10 bases lay between the germline ends. The CDR3 totals 13 residues. This chain's CDR3 is CASSIGGSETQYF. The CDR3 coding sequence is TGTGCCAGTAGTATCGGAGGATCCGAGACCCAGTACTTC.

The gene calls are TRBV10-3 and TRBJ2-1; D is possibly TRBD1 (6 bases). Trimming took off 6 bases at V and 9 bases at J, with 21 bases between the two ends. The CDR3 sequence is 15 residues long. CDR1 and CDR2 from the germline V gene are ENHRY and SYGVKD. CDR3 sequence reads: CAIRSGYPKGGEQFF. The CDR3 bases are TGTGCCATCAGAAGTGGCTACCCGAAAGGGGGTGAGCAGTTCTTC.

The J gene is TRBJ1-1, the V gene TRBV3-1 (or the pseudogene TRBV3-2); 7 nucleotides agree with TRBD1. CDR3 length equals 17 residues. CDR1 is LGHDT, CDR2 YNNKEL, per germline (reference sequence). The trim removed 2 bases at V and 0 bases at J, leaving 9 bases unmatched. CDR3 sequence (DNA): TGTGCCAGCAGCCAATCTCCGGGACAGTCTATGAACACTGAAGCTTTCTTT. It encodes CASSQSPGQSMNTEAFF.

The V and J genes are TRBV19 and TRBJ2-1, with TRBD2 matching 7 bases. The CDR3 has 14 amino acids. V trimming: 8 bases; J trimming: 4 bases; junction bases outside the gene matches: 8. CDR1 is LNHDA, CDR2 SQIVND, per germline (reference sequence). CDR3 sequence reads: CASGIGTTYNEQFF. CDR3 DNA: TGTGCCAGTGGGATCGGGACTACTTACAATGAGCAGTTCTTC.

This CDR3 is CASSLGPKEDYGYTF. CDR3 coding DNA: TGCGCCAGCAGCTTGGGGCCCAAAGAAGACTATGGCTACACCTTC. This chain uses TRBV5-1 with TRBJ1-2; D remains unclear. Between the trimmed V and J ends, which lost 0 bases and 3 bases, there was a span of 12 bases. This CDR3 has 15 residues. From germline, CDR1 is SGHRS and CDR2 YFSETQ.

The sample holds one count of this clone. The rearrangement links TRBV7-9 to TRBJ2-7; D is perhaps TRBD1 (6 bases). Trimming took off 1 base at V and 6 bases at J, with 16 bases between the two ends. Germline V gene data show CDR1 as SEHNR and CDR2 as FQNEAQ (reference sequence). This CDR3 contains 15 residues. The CDR3 nucleotides read TGTGCCAGCAGCTTAGGTGTTGTGGGGGCGGGCGAGCAGTACTTC. It codes for CASSLGVVGAGEQYF.